Below, 9 T cell receptor beta chains from the same sample are listed, as sequenced in a study of OX40 agonist ivuxolimab in advanced cancers. Receptor libraries were prepared by the immunoSEQ multiplex PCR assay. Not all clones reach the TCRdb copy of this immuneACCESS table, which keeps in-frame sequences only. Checked studies attribute under half of the gap to unresolved V genes and leave the rest unexplained. Here the sample has around 70,000 clones; over 70% occur a single time. The ten largest account for under 7% of the sample. The source material was CD4+ or CD8+ T cells sorted from blood, sampled in a trial of the OX40 agonist ivuxolimab. The receptors stem from an adult with an advanced solid tumor such as melanoma, head and neck, liver or kidney cancer.

This clone was seen only a few times. The chain couples TRBV7-9 to TRBJ1-1, with no clear D. CDR3 size: 15 residues. V lost 5 bases, J lost 0 bases, and 13 bases lay in between. In germline, CDR1 is SEHNR, CDR2 FQNEAQ (reference sequence). CDR3 sequence reads: CASSPQAGMNTEAFF. For the CDR3, the DNA is TGTGCCAGCAGCCCTCAGGCCGGGATGAACACTGAAGCTTTCTTT.

As DNA, the CDR3 is TGTGCCAGCAGCCAAGCGTTGAGTCTAGCGTATTACAATGAGCAGTTCTTC. Translating it yields CASSQALSLAYYNEQFF. V and J are TRBV4-2 and TRBJ2-1, with D possibly matching TRBD2 (6 bases). Trimming shortened V by 1 base and J by 4 bases, and 17 bases separated the two germline ends. The germline V gene has CDR1 LGHNA and CDR2 YNFKEQ. The CDR3 has 17 amino acids.

The rearrangement links TRBV7-9 to TRBJ2-1; TRBD1 matches 10 bases. The germline CDR1 and CDR2 sequences are SEHNR and FQNEAQ (reference sequence). The V gene end was trimmed by 6 bases and the J gene end by 7 bases; junction bases not matched to a gene: 9. This CDR3 has 15 residues. The CDR3 coding sequence is TGTGCCAGCAGGAAGAGTGACAGGGGGCATAATGAGCAGTTCTTC. This encodes CASRKSDRGHNEQFF.

The chain uses TRBV5-6 and TRBJ1-4, with D unclear. The CDR3 has 14 amino acids. V was shortened by 5 bases and J by 0 bases, with 8 bases between the two germline ends. Germline CDR1 SGHDT, CDR2 YYEEEE. This chain's CDR3 is CASRKGATNEKLFF. The CDR3 nucleotides read TGTGCCAGCAGAAAGGGCGCAACTAATGAAAAACTGTTTTTT.

The V gene is TRBV30, the J gene TRBJ2-1, with 8 positions matching TRBD2. Germline-derived CDR1 and CDR2 are GTSNPN and SVGIG (reference sequence). With 4 bases clipped from V and 0 bases from J, the junction kept 5 bases outside the gene matches. The CDR3 covers 15 residues. This CDR3 is CAWNTAGASYNEQFF. CDR3 nucleotides: TGTGCCTGGAATACAGCGGGGGCCTCCTACAATGAGCAGTTCTTC. Together with reference TRBV30 and TRBJ2-1, the CDR3 gives the full variable domain: SQTIHQWPATLVQPVGSPLSLECTVEGTSNPNLYWYRQAAGRGLQLLFYSVGIGQISSEVPQNLSASRPQDRQFILSSKKLLLSDSGFYLCAWNTAGASYNEQFFGPGTRLTVL.

The chain links TRBV5-1 to TRBJ2-1, with 7 bases that match TRBD2. J lost 3 bases, V lost 7 bases, and 10 bases had no gene match. CDR3 length: 15 residues. Germline CDR1 and CDR2: SGHRS and YFSETQ. This CDR3 is CASVERSGNYNEQFF. The CDR3 DNA sequence: TGCGCCAGCGTGGAAAGAAGCGGGAACTACAATGAGCAGTTCTTC.

The rearrangement links TRBV7-2 to TRBJ2-3, with 8 bases matching TRBD2. The length of the CDR3 is 17 residues. V dropped 1 base and J dropped 4; count of bases not matched to a gene: 10. In germline, CDR1 is SGHTA, CDR2 FQGNSA. DNA for the CDR3: TGTGCCAGCAGCTTAGTAGGGACTAGTCTGTCGCCAGATACGCAGTATTTT. This encodes CASSLVGTSLSPDTQYF. Full variable domain (remainder filled in from reference TRBV7-2 and TRBJ2-3): GAGVSQSPSNKVTEKGKDVELRCDPISGHTALYWYRQSLGQGLEFLIYFQGNSAPDKSGLPSDRFSAERTGGSVSTLTIQRTQQEDSAVYLCASSLVGTSLSPDTQYFGPGTRLTVL.

V gene TRBV2 combines with J gene TRBJ2-5; 8 bases align to TRBD1. CDR1 SNHLY and CDR2 FYNNEI come from the germline V gene. V was clipped by 8 bases and J by 2 bases; unmatched bases: 7. This CDR3 has 14 amino acids. The CDR3 spells CASGYGTGQETQYF. CDR3 in DNA: TGTGCCAGCGGTTACGGGACAGGTCAAGAGACCCAGTACTTC. Drawing the rest from reference TRBV2 and TRBJ2-5, the complete variable domain is EPEVTQTPSHQVTQMGQEVILRCVPISNHLYFYWYRQILGQKVEFLVSFYNNEISEKSEIFDDQFSVERPDGSNFTLKIRSTKLEDSAMYFCASGYGTGQETQYFGPGTRLLVL.

This clone was seen only once. With a much larger clone just one base away, this may be a read error. The V call is TRBV7-3, the J call TRBJ1-2; perhaps TRBD1 as D (5 bases). The CDR3 contains 15 residues. CDR1 and CDR2 (germline): SGHTA, FQGTGA. The V end lost 2 bases, the J end lost 3 bases, and 13 bases lay between the germline ends. CDR3 loop: CASSLRGAGDYGYTF. DNA for the CDR3: TGTGCCAGCAGCTTACGCGGGGCGGGGGACTATGGCTACACCTTC. The full variable domain, in which reference TRBV7-3 and TRBJ1-2 provide the parts outside the CDR3, is GAGVSQTPSNKVTEKGKYVELRCDPISGHTALYWYRQSLGQGPEFLIYFQGTGAADDSGLPNDRFFAVRPEGSVSTLKIQRTERGDSAVYLCASSLRGAGDYGYTFGSGTRLTVV.